Below are 10 T cell receptor beta chains sequenced from a single sample in a study of spatial heterogeneity in lung cancer. Regarding time point: sample taken at primary tumor resection. Tumor, nontumor lung or frozen PBMC supplied whole RNA, sequenced without sorting. TCRdb used MiXCR to reprocess the 5' RACE reads, holding one entry per CDR3 protein. The table records about 26,000 distinct CDR3 sequences, 13% of them present only once. Specimen: PBMCs, collected at surgery. Receptors were obtained from a female donor with early-stage non-small cell lung cancer.

The sample holds many counts of this clonotype. The chain couples TRBV3-1 to TRBJ2-7; D unclear. CDR3 size: 14 residues. Germline CDR1 is LGHDT and CDR2 is YNNKEL (reference sequence). Trimming pared 1 base from V and 4 bases from J, leaving 11 bases between. CDR3 DNA sequence: TGTGCCAGCAGCCAAGGCACAGCCGCGTACGAGCAGTACTTC. Translating gives CASSQGTAAYEQYF.

The table lists this clonotype with many counts. The chain combines TRBV10-3 with TRBJ2-5, with TRBD1 matching over 7 bases. With 2 bases clipped from V and 5 bases from J, the junction kept 8 bases outside the gene matches. CDR1 is ENHRY and CDR2 is SYGVKD in the germline V gene. This CDR3 region has 15 residues. CDR3 loop: CAISEPSTGTETQYF. CDR3 sequence (DNA): TGTGCCATCAGTGAGCCTTCGACAGGGACGGAGACCCAGTACTTC.

The sample holds many counts of this clonotype. This chain connects TRBV15 to TRBJ2-5; no reliable D call. CDR3 length: 14 residues. Trimming removed 0 bases from V and 3 bases from J, with 8 bases in between. Looked up from germline, CDR1 is LNHNV and CDR2 is YYDKDF (reference sequence). In DNA form, the CDR3 reads TGTGCCACCAGCAGAGATTTGGGAAAAGAGACCCAGTACTTC. Its protein is CATSRDLGKETQYF.

Ten or more counts support this clonotype. V and J are TRBV24-1 and TRBJ2-7; 10 nucleotides line up with TRBD1. The CDR3 has 15 residues. The V gene's germline CDR1 is KGHDR and CDR2 SFDVKD. The trim removed 4 bases at V and 3 bases at J, leaving 5 bases unmatched. As DNA, the CDR3 is TGTGCCACCAGTGACAAACGGACAGGGGGCTACGAGCAGTACGTC. Its protein is CATSDKRTGGYEQYV.

In its sample, this clonotype was seen many times. V gene TRBV6-2 or TRBV6-3 combines with J gene TRBJ2-5; no firm D call. This CDR3 comprises 14 residues. V shed 8 bases and J shed 1 base, with 14 bases lying between them. Germline V gives CDR1 MNHEY, CDR2 SVGEGT. CDR3 in amino acids: CASGKTALQETQYF. Here the CDR3 DNA reads TGTGCCAGCGGGAAGACTGCGCTCCAAGAGACCCAGTACTTC.

The V call is TRBV12-3 or TRBV12-4, the J call TRBJ2-7, with D uncertain. This CDR3 is built from 13 residues. Trimming took 1 base from V and 0 from J, leaving 4 bases between them. As DNA, the CDR3 is TGTGCCAGCAGTTTAGGGACCTCCTACGAGCAGTACGTC. It encodes CASSLGTSYEQYV.

This clonotype came up many times. Here the CDR3 DNA reads TGTGCCACGGGAGGTACTGAAGCTTTCTTT. It specifies CATGGTEAFF. V and J are TRBV7-9 and TRBJ1-1; D remains unclear. V was shortened by 10 bases and J by 5 bases, with 8 bases between the two germline ends. Germline V gives CDR1 SEHNR, CDR2 FQNEAQ (reference sequence). This CDR3 has 10 residues. Together with reference TRBV7-9 and TRBJ1-1, the CDR3 gives the full variable domain: DTGVSQNPRHKITKRGQNVTFRCDPISEHNRLYWYRQTLGQGPEFLTYFQNEAQLEKSRLLSDRFSAERPKGSFSTLEIQRTEQGDSAMYLCATGGTEAFFGQGTRLTVV.

This clonotype has only one observation. A read error is possible here, since a much larger clone lies one base away. The chain joins TRBV7-2 to TRBJ2-3; 8 positions match TRBD1. This CDR3 has 14 residues. Germline lookup yields CDR1 SGHTA and CDR2 FQGNSA. V shed 5 bases and J 4 bases; nucleotides not matched to a gene: 5. The CDR3 sequence is CASSPDRVSDTQYF. The CDR3 coding sequence is TGTGCCAGCAGCCCGGACAGGGTATCAGATACGCAGTATTTT.

This clonotype has a handful of counts. V is TRBV20-1 and J is TRBJ2-1; tentative D call: TRBD2 (7 bases). Germline loops: CDR1 DFQATT, CDR2 SNEGSKA (reference sequence). This CDR3 is built from 15 residues. V lost 5 bases to trimming and J lost 6 bases, with 20 bases between them. The CDR3 region is CSAPMGGGIVNEQFF. In nucleotides, the CDR3 is TGCAGTGCTCCCATGGGGGGGGGCATAGTCAATGAGCAGTTCTTC.

This clonotype was seen ten or more times. The chain employs TRBV2 and TRBJ2-5, with D unclear. The germline V gene has CDR1 SNHLY and CDR2 FYNNEI. V lost 6 bases and J 5 bases, leaving 7 bases between the germline ends. This CDR3 spans 11 amino acids. The CDR3 DNA reads as TGTGCCAGCAGACGCCAGGAGACCCAGTACTTC. Translation gives CASRRQETQYF.